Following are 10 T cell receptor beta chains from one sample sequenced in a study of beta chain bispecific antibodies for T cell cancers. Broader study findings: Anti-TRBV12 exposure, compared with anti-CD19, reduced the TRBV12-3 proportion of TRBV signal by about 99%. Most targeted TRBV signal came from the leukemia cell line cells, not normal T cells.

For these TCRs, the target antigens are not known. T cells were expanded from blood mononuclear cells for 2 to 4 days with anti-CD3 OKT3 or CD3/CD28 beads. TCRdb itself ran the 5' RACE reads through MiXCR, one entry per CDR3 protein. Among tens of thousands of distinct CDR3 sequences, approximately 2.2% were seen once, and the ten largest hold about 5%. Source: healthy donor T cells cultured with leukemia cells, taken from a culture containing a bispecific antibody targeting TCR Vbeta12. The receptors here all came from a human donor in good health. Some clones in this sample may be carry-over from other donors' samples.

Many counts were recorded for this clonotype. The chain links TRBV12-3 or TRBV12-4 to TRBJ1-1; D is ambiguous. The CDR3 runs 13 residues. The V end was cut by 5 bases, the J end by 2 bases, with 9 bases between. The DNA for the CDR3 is TGTGCCAGCAGTCTCTCACCTAACACTGAAGCTTTCTTT. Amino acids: CASSLSPNTEAFF.

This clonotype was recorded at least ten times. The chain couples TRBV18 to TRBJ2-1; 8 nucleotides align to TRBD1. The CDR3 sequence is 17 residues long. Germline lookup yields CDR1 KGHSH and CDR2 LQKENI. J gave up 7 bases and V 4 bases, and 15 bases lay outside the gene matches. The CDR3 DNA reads TGTGCCAGCTCACGTGAAACGGGGACAGGTTTTGGGAATGAGCAGTTCTTC. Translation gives CASSRETGTGFGNEQFF.

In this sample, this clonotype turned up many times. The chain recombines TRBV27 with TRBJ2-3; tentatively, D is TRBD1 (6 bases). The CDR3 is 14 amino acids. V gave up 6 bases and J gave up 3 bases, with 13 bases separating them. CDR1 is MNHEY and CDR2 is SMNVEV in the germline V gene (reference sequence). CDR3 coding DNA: TGTGCCAGCAGATCAGGGGATAGGACAGATACGCAGTATTTT. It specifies CASRSGDRTDTQYF.

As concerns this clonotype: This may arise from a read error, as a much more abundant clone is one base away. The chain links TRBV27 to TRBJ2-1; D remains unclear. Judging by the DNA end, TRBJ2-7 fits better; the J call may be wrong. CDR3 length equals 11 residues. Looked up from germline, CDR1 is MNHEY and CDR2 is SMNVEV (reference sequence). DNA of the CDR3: TGTGCCAGCAGTGAGTACAATGAGCAGTACTTC. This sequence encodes CASSEYNEQYF.

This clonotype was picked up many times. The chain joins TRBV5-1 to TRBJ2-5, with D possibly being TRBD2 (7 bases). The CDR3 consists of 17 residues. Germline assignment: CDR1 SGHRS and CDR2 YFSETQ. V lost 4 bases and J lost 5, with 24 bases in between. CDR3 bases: TGCGCCAGCAGCGCCCCGCGGGCGGGGGCAGGGATGGAGACCCAGTACTTC. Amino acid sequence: CASSAPRAGAGMETQYF.

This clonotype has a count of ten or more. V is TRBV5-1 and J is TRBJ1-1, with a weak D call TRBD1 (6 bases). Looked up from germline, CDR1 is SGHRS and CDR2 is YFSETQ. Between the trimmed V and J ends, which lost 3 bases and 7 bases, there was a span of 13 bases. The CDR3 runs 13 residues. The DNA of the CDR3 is TGCGCCAGCAGCTATGACCAGGGGAGTGAAGCTTTCTTT. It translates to CASSYDQGSEAFF.

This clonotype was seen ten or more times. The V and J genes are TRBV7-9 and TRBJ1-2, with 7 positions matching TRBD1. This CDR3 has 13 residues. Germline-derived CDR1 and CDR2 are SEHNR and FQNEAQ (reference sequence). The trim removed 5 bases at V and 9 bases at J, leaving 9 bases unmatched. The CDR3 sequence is CASSGPGQESYTF. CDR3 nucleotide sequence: TGTGCCAGCAGCGGCCCCGGACAGGAAAGCTACACCTTC.

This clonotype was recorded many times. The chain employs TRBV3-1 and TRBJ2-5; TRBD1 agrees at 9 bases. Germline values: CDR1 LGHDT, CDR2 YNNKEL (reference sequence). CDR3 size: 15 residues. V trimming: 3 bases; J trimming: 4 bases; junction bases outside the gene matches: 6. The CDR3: CASSHLRDRVETQYF. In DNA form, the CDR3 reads TGTGCCAGCAGCCACCTCCGGGACAGGGTAGAGACCCAGTACTTC.

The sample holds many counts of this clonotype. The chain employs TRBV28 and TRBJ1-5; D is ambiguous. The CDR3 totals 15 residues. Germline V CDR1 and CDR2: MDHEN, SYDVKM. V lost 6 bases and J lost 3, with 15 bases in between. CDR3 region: CASSLAGEFNQPQHF. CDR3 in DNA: TGTGCCAGCAGCTTAGCTGGCGAGTTCAATCAGCCCCAGCATTTT. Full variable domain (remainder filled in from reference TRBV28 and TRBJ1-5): DVKVTQSSRYLVKRTGEKVFLECVQDMDHENMFWYRQDPGLGLRLIYFSYDVKMKEKGDIPEGYSVSREKKERFSLILESASTNQTSMYLCASSLAGEFNQPQHFGDGTRLSIL.

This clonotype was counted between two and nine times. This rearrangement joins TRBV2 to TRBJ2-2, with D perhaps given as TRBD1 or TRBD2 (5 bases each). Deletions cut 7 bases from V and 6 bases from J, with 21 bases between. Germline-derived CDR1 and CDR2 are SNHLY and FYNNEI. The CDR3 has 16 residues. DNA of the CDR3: TGTGCCAGCACTGGGGCCGCCGGGGAGATTGCCGGGGAGCTGTTTTTT. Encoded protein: CASTGAAGEIAGELFF.